What follows are 9 T cell receptor beta chains derived from one specimen sequenced in a study of blood T cell repertoires in COVID-19. Profiled with immunoSEQ multiplex PCR; TCRdb holds only in-frame clones, not every one. The repertoire holds 330,000 or so clones, roughly nine tenths seen once, with around 3% in the top ten. Sample: PBMCs or T cells enriched from blood (not recorded which). The source of these receptors is a woman in her thirties who had recovered from COVID-19.

The CDR3 reads CASSSPGGLPPEQFF. DNA of the CDR3: TGTGCCAGCAGTTCTCCGGGAGGGCTCCCCCCAGAGCAGTTCTTC. The chain recombines TRBV6-5 with TRBJ2-1; 8 bases align to TRBD2. Germline V gene sequence: CDR1 MNHEY, CDR2 SVGAGI. This CDR3 is built from 15 residues. Unmatched junction bases numbered 12, after V lost 4 bases and J lost 10 bases.

Comments on this clone: The junction departs from the called germline gene at one end, perhaps through a read error. This chain's CDR3 is CASSPQEHSNQPQHF. The CDR3 DNA follows: TGTGCCAGCTCGCCACAGGAGCATAGCAATCAGCCCCAGCATTTT. This sequence joins TRBV18 and TRBJ1-5; a possible D gene is TRBD1 (5 bases). Germline values: CDR1 KGHSH, CDR2 LQKENI. The CDR3 sequence is 15 residues long.

The V and J genes are TRBV19 and TRBJ1-1, with TRBD1 matching over 7 bases. The CDR3 runs 14 residues. Germline V lookup: CDR1 LNHDA, CDR2 SQIVND (reference sequence). Trimming took 3 bases from V and 8 from J; bases not matched to a gene: 9. The CDR3: CASSIGQGVSEAFF. As DNA, the CDR3 is TGTGCCAGTAGTATCGGGCAGGGGGTTTCAGAAGCTTTCTTT.

The CDR3 region has the DNA TGTGCCAGCAGTGAGACAGCATACACTGAAGCTTTCTTT. It is translated as CASSETAYTEAFF. This rearrangement joins TRBV25-1 to TRBJ1-1; a weak D match, TRBD1 (5 bases). The CDR3 spans 13 residues. Germline-derived CDR1 and CDR2 are MGHDK and SYGVNS. The ends were cut back, 3 bases at V and 3 bases at J, with 8 bases in the middle.

The CDR3 loop is CAIGVAGGPTGELFF. The CDR3 bases are TGTGCCATCGGGGTAGCGGGGGGCCCCACCGGGGAGCTGTTTTTT. The chain has TRBV10-3 and TRBJ2-2, with 10 bases fitting TRBD2. The V and J ends lost 8 bases and 4 bases, in that order; junction bases with no gene match: 7. The CDR3 totals 15 residues. Germline values: CDR1 ENHRY, CDR2 SYGVKD.

This sequence joins TRBV5-4 and TRBJ2-5, with no clear D. Germline V lookup: CDR1 SGHNT, CDR2 YYREEE (reference sequence). CDR3 size: 14 residues. V was cut by 0 bases and J by 5 bases, with 11 bases left in between. CDR3 nucleotide sequence: TGTGCCAGCAGCTTGGCAGAGACTCGGGAGACCCAGTACTTC. As protein: CASSLAETRETQYF.

This clone has a handful of counts. This chain links TRBV10-3 with TRBJ1-2, with D maybe TRBD1 (5 bases). The CDR3 has 13 amino acids. The germline V and J ends were trimmed by 4 bases and 7 bases, with 13 bases remaining between them. CDR1 ENHRY and CDR2 SYGVKD come from the germline V gene. CDR3 nucleotide sequence: TGTGCCATCAGTGTCGAAGGGGCTGGTGGCTACACCTTC. Its translation is CAISVEGAGGYTF.

This chain connects TRBV28 to TRBJ1-5; TRBD1 aligns across 7 bases. J gave up 4 bases and V 4 bases, and 7 bases lay outside the gene matches. The CDR3 runs 15 residues. CDR1 and CDR2 (germline): MDHEN, SYDVKM. DNA for the CDR3: TGTGCCAGCAGTTCGTCACAGGGGATGAATCAGCCCCAGCATTTT. Translation: CASSSSQGMNQPQHF.

The chain recombines TRBV12-5 with TRBJ1-5, with a weak D call TRBD1 (6 bases). This CDR3 spans 17 amino acids. Trimming stripped 0 bases from V and 5 bases from J, with 17 bases between. Germline loops: CDR1 LGHNT, CDR2 FRNRAP. The CDR3 sequence is CASGLVLVGANYQPQHF. Here the CDR3 DNA reads TGTGCTAGTGGTTTGGTATTGGTGGGGGCAAATTATCAGCCCCAGCATTTT.